This is a list of T cell receptor beta chains from one sample in a study of shared clonotypes between healthy human individuals. Here immunoSEQ multiplex PCR was the method, and the copy in TCRdb shows in-frame clones only, minus some. The sample has approximately 1,500,000 clones; roughly 96% are singletons. Material for sequencing was naive CD4+ T cells sorted from blood. The receptors here all came from a man aged 30-40 years in good health. The CDR3 runs from the conserved cysteine through the conserved F or W. The order of the fields is V gene, clone size, D gene, J gene, CDR3 DNA, CDR3 protein. A D gene is named only where the DNA matches it firmly. Expanded clones get a size class; other rows say once, few or many, or leave the size out.

TRBV5-4,-,TRBD2,TRBJ2-7,TGTGCCAGCAGCTTTTCTAGCGGTAGCTCCTACGAGCAGTACTTC,CASSFSSGSSYEQYF
TRBV7-2,-,-,TRBJ1-2,TGTGCCAGCAGCTTATTGGTTTCGGGGTGGACTACGTTTTATGGCTACACCTTC,CASSLLVSGWTTFYGYTF
TRBV27,-,-,TRBJ2-4,TGTGCCAGCAGTTTCCGGGCTCCCGGAGGGGGCATTCAGTACTTC,CASSFRAPGGGIQYF
TRBV19,-,-,TRBJ1-5,TGTGCCAGTAGTTTCGCATCAGGACCCCAGCATTTT,CASSFASGPQHF
TRBV29-1,-,-,TRBJ2-1,TGCAGCGTTGAAGGGACAGTAAACAATGAGCAGTTCTTC,CSVEGTVNNEQFF
TRBV5-6,-,-,TRBJ2-7,TGTGCCAGCAACAGGGCCCGTACCTACGAGCAGTACTTC,CASNRARTYEQYF
TRBV7-9,-,-,TRBJ1-5,TGTGCCAGCAGCCCTAGCGGTGGGTCACGCAATCAGCCCCAGCATTTT,CASSPSGGSRNQPQHF
TRBV29-1,-,-,TRBJ2-1,TGCAGCGTTGAAGTTTTGGGGGACAATGAGCAGTTCTTC,CSVEVLGDNEQFF
TRBV18,-,-,TRBJ2-7,TGTGCCAGCTCACCACCGACAACATACTACGAGCAGTACTTC,CASSPPTTYYEQYF
TRBV19,-,TRBD1,TRBJ2-5,TGTGCCAGTAGCACAGGGGGCAAAGAGACCCAGTACTTC,CASSTGGKETQYF
TRBV5-1,-,-,TRBJ1-5,TGCGCCAGCAGCTTGGAAGGGGACAATCAGCCCCAGCATTTT,CASSLEGDNQPQHF
TRBV14,-,TRBD1,TRBJ1-2,TGTGCCAGCAGCCGGGACGGACAGGGAAGCTATGGCTACACCTTC,CASSRDGQGSYGYTF
TRBV2,once,TRBD2,TRBJ2-3,TGTGCCAGCAGTGAGTTAGCGGGAGGGCAAGATACGCAGTATTTT,CASSELAGGQDTQYF
TRBV2,-,-,TRBJ1-1,TGTGCCAGCAGACTCTCAGGGCGGGACACTGAAGCTTTCTTT,CASRLSGRDTEAFF
TRBV29-1,-,TRBD1,TRBJ2-5,TGCAGCGTCATCGTGGGACAGGGGGGAGAGACCCAGTACTTC,CSVIVGQGGETQYF
TRBV5-4,once,-,TRBJ2-7,TGTGCCAGCAGCGCTCCCGGGACGCAAGCCAAGGCCGAGCAGTACTTC,CASSAPGTQAKAEQYF
TRBV4-3,-,-,TRBJ2-7,TGCGCCAGCAGCCAAGAATGGAGGCCGGGTTGGACGGACTCCTACGAGCAGTACTTC,CASSQEWRPGWTDSYEQYF
TRBV18,once,TRBD2,TRBJ2-1,TGTGCCAGCTCACCAGGGCTCCGGACTAGCGGGGGCCCACGGGAGCAGTTCTTC,CASSPGLRTSGGPREQFF
TRBV11-2,-,-,TRBJ2-3,TGTGCCAGCAGCTTAGGACCTAGCCTAGATACGCAGTATTTT,CASSLGPSLDTQYF
TRBV27,-,TRBD2,TRBJ2-2,TGTGCCAGCAGTTTTTCAGGGACTAGTAGTTACACCGGGGAGCTGTTTTTT,CASSFSGTSSYTGELFF
TRBV7-9,-,TRBD1,TRBJ2-5,TGTGCCAGCAGCTCGGGACAGGGATTAGGAGAGACCCAGTACTTC,CASSSGQGLGETQYF
TRBV29-1,-,-,TRBJ2-7,TGCAGCGTCGAAGTATTGCCCGGGAGAAGTTCCGAGCAGTACTTC,CSVEVLPGRSSEQYF
TRBV7-2,few,-,TRBJ2-2,TGTGCGTCCTCCATCGATGTCTGGGGCGGGGAGCTGTTTTTT,CASSIDVWGGELFF
TRBV6-6,-,TRBD1,TRBJ2-3,TGTGCCAGCAGTCGACCTAGGGGGCTCGCAGATACGCAGTATTTT,CASSRPRGLADTQYF
TRBV6-1,-,-,TRBJ1-5,TGTGCCAGCAGTCCAAGACAGTTCAATCAGCCCCAGCATTTT,CASSPRQFNQPQHF
TRBV4-1,-,-,TRBJ2-7,TGCGCCAGCAGCCAAGTACAGGGAAGACTCTACGAGCAGTACTTC,CASSQVQGRLYEQYF
TRBV28,-,TRBD1,TRBJ1-5,TGTGCCAGCAGTTCGCCACAGGGGGCTGGCAATCAGCCCCAGCATTTT,CASSSPQGAGNQPQHF
TRBV7-3,-,-,TRBJ1-1,TGTGCCAGCAGCTCCACGGGCTCCTACACTGAAGCTTTCTTT,CASSSTGSYTEAFF
TRBV20-1,-,-,TRBJ2-1,TGCAGTGCTAGCCGATCCGGTGAGCAGTTCTTC,CSASRSGEQFF
TRBV5-6,-,-,TRBJ1-3,TGTGCCAGCAGCCGAGACCCCTCTGGAAACACCATATATTTT,CASSRDPSGNTIYF
TRBV6-9,-,TRBD1,TRBJ2-1,TGTGCCAGCAGTTACCCGCGAATAGGGACAGGCGATAATGAGCAGTTCTTC,CASSYPRIGTGDNEQFF
TRBV9,-,TRBD2,TRBJ2-7,TGTGCCAGCAGCGTAAATGGACTAGATTACTACGAGCAGTACTTC,CASSVNGLDYYEQYF
TRBV7-6,-,TRBD2,TRBJ2-7,TGTGCCAGCAGCTTAGCGCAGACTAGCGGGGGCGAGCAGTACTTC,CASSLAQTSGGEQYF
TRBV19,-,TRBD1,TRBJ1-4,TGTGCCAGTAGTACAGGGGGCCTCTTTAATGAAAAACTGTTTTTT,CASSTGGLFNEKLFF
TRBV7-7,-,-,TRBJ2-7,TGTGCTAGCAGCTTAAATCCTAACTCCTACGAGCAGTACTTC,CASSLNPNSYEQYF
TRBV6-6,-,-,TRBJ2-1,TGTGCCAGCAGTTACTTGAATGAGCAGTTCTTC,CASSYLNEQFF
TRBV10-3,-,TRBD2,TRBJ2-7,TGTGCCATCAGTACCGGGACTACCCGATCCTACGAGCAGTACTTC,CAISTGTTRSYEQYF
TRBV11-2,-,TRBD1,TRBJ2-1,TGTGCCAGCAGTTCCGGGACAGGGAATTACAATGAGCAGTTCTTC,CASSSGTGNYNEQFF
TRBV9,-,TRBD2,TRBJ2-5,TGTGCCAGCAGCGTACTAGCGGGAGAGACCCAGTACTTC,CASSVLAGETQYF
TRBV18,-,-,TRBJ1-2,TGTGCCAGCTCACCTATCGACAGTGCAAACTATGGCTACACCTTC,CASSPIDSANYGYTF
TRBV7-2,once,-,TRBJ1-5,TGTGCCAGCAGCTCAGGTCTGAATCAGCCCCAGCATTTT,CASSSGLNQPQHF
TRBV10-2,-,-,TRBJ1-2,TGCGCCAGCAGAAACCCTCCGTCGAGAAACTATGGCTACACCTTC,CASRNPPSRNYGYTF
TRBV5-6,-,-,TRBJ2-4,TGTGCCAGCAACCGACTAGTTGCCAAAAACATTCAGTACTTC,CASNRLVAKNIQYF
TRBV11-2,once,-,TRBJ2-3,TGTGCCAGCAGTAGGGGAGATACGCAGTATTTT,CASSRGDTQYF
TRBV6-1,-,TRBD2,TRBJ2-3,TGTGCCAGCAGTATTTCCGGGACTAGATCGAATACGCAGTATTTT,CASSISGTRSNTQYF
TRBV19,-,-,TRBJ2-1,TGTGCCAGTAGTATCTGGCAGTACAATGAGCAGTTCTTC,CASSIWQYNEQFF
TRBV19,-,-,TRBJ2-4,TGTGCCAGTAATGGACCAGGGGAAGGCAAAAACATTCAGTACTTC,CASNGPGEGKNIQYF
TRBV5-6,-,-,TRBJ1-4,TGTGCCAGCAGCTTCGTCGGGGGAAATGAAAAACTGTTTTTT,CASSFVGGNEKLFF
TRBV4-1,-,TRBD2,TRBJ2-3,TGCGCCAGCAGCCAAACTAGCGGGAGGGCCCGTACGCAGTATTTT,CASSQTSGRARTQYF
TRBV6-6,-,-,TRBJ2-1,TGTGCCAGCAGTTACCACCGAACGGATAATGAGCAGTTCTTC,CASSYHRTDNEQFF
TRBV5-1,-,TRBD2,TRBJ2-5,TGCGCCAGCCGACTCCCTAGCGGGAGGAAAGAGACCCAGTACTTC,CASRLPSGRKETQYF
TRBV18,-,-,TRBJ2-3,TGTGCCAGCTCACCGGGACTCACAGATACGCAGTATTTT,CASSPGLTDTQYF
TRBV7-2,-,-,TRBJ2-7,TGTGCCAGCAGCTTAGGGGGCGGGGCGTACGAGCAGTACTTC,CASSLGGGAYEQYF
TRBV5-1,-,TRBD2,TRBJ2-1,TGCGCCAGCAGCTTGGGGCACCTCTCTAGCGGGAGTCCGGATGAGCAGTTCTTC,CASSLGHLSSGSPDEQFF
TRBV6-6,once,TRBD2,TRBJ2-1,TGTGCCAGCAGTTCTGTAGCGGGAGTCTCCAATGAGCAGTTCTTC,CASSSVAGVSNEQFF
TRBV28,-,-,TRBJ2-7,TGTGCCAGCAGTTTAGCCAGGGTGAGCTCCTACGAGCAGTACTTC,CASSLARVSSYEQYF